Below, one T cell receptor beta chain is given with its context. PCR was performed using 60 Vbeta and 13 Jbeta primers. Using immunoSEQ multiplex PCR, the repertoire was profiled, and TCRdb retains in-frame clones only, with some absent. The table has 63,000 or so clones, approximately 71% seen once. The source of the sample is a study of cytomegalovirus exposure and HLA in healthy donors. The length of the CDR3 is 13 residues. Trimming stripped 1 base from V and 4 bases from J, with 7 bases between. The germline V gene has CDR1 SGHAT and CDR2 FQNNGV. The chain couples TRBV11-2 to TRBJ1-2, with unresolved D. Source material: PBMCs. The source of this sequence is a man aged 50-59 years in good health and CMV-seronegative. The CDR3 DNA reads TGTGCCAGCAGCTTAGGTGCCAGCTATGGCTACACCTTC. Its protein is CASSLGASYGYTF.